These 21 T cell receptor beta chains originate from one sample sequenced in a study of control samples from healthy donors and cancer patients (dated by TCRdb to 2018 to 2020). The receptor library was made with the immunoSEQ multiplex PCR assay. The table comes from immuneACCESS by way of TCRdb, which keeps in-frame sequences with V and J called. Part of the clones is missing from these tables; in studies checked, under half for an unresolved V gene and the rest for unknown reasons. This sample lists some 130,000 clones; around nine tenths were detected once. The ten largest clones take up about 2.7% of the sample. The sequenced sample was blood. The receptor source for this set is a man between 35 and 55 years old in good health.

The V call is TRBV10-3, the J call TRBJ2-3; tentative D call: TRBD1 (6 bases). Germline V gene data show CDR1 as ENHRY and CDR2 as SYGVKD. V lost 5 bases and J lost 0, with 15 bases in between. There are 16 residues in the CDR3. Here the CDR3 reads CAISKQGRSSTDTQYF. Here the CDR3 DNA reads TGTGCCATCAGTAAACAGGGTAGAAGTAGCACAGATACGCAGTATTTT.

The chain couples TRBV2 to TRBJ2-7; no clear D gene. Looked up from germline, CDR1 is SNHLY and CDR2 is FYNNEI. V gave up 8 bases and J gave up 2 bases, with 16 bases separating them. The CDR3 sequence is 14 residues long. This chain's CDR3 is CASGLGPVTYEQYF. The CDR3 DNA reads TGTGCCAGCGGGTTAGGCCCAGTCACCTACGAGCAGTACTTC. Filled out from reference TRBV2 and TRBJ2-7, the complete variable domain reads EPEVTQTPSHQVTQMGQEVILRCVPISNHLYFYWYRQILGQKVEFLVSFYNNEISEKSEIFDDQFSVERPDGSNFTLKIRSTKLEDSAMYFCASGLGPVTYEQYFGPGTRLTVT.

This chain links TRBV11-3 with TRBJ2-1, with D uncertain. Germline V gene sequence: CDR1 SGHNT, CDR2 YENEEA. The CDR3 extends over 12 amino acids. Trimming removed 3 bases at V and 5 bases at J, with 5 bases between. The CDR3 nucleotides are TGTGCCAGCAGCTTTTGGGACAATGAGCAGTTCTTC. Translation: CASSFWDNEQFF.

This chain links TRBV11-2 with TRBJ1-3, with TRBD1 matching over 7 bases. The length of the CDR3 is 15 residues. J was trimmed by 4 bases and V by 3 bases; bases with no gene match: 6. Per the germline V gene, CDR1 is SGHAT and CDR2 is FQNNGV. CDR3 in amino acids: CASSFSGGEGNTIYF. The CDR3 nucleotides are TGTGCCAGCAGCTTCTCAGGGGGTGAAGGAAACACCATATATTTT.

The genes are TRBV5-1 and TRBJ2-2; D not resolved. V lost 7 bases, J lost 1 base, and 5 bases lay in between. CDR1 and CDR2 from the germline V gene are SGHRS and YFSETQ. The CDR3 length is 12 residues. CDR3 nucleotides: TGCGCCAGCCGGTTGAACACCGGGGAGCTGTTTTTT. The encoded protein is CASRLNTGELFF. Based on the CDR3 plus reference TRBV5-1 and TRBJ2-2, the full variable domain is KAGVTQTPRYLIKTRGQQVTLSCSPISGHRSVSWYQQTPGQGLQFLFEYFSETQRNKGNFPGRFSGRQFSNSRSEMNVSTLELGDSALYLCASRLNTGELFFGEGSRLTVL.

This clone was counted once. V gene TRBV18 combines with J gene TRBJ1-5; D unresolved. The CDR3 contains 12 residues. Germline V gives CDR1 KGHSH, CDR2 LQKENI. The germline V and J ends were trimmed by 8 bases and 7 bases, with 12 bases remaining between them. As DNA, the CDR3 is TGTGCCAGCACAGAAGGCGGGCAGCCCCAGCATTTT. Encoded protein: CASTEGGQPQHF.

CDR3 nucleotide sequence: TGTGCCAGCAGTTTAAACTCCCCCTACGAGCAGTACTTC. Amino acids: CASSLNSPYEQYF. V is TRBV12-3 or TRBV12-4 and J is TRBJ2-7; D gene ambiguous. V lost 2 bases to trimming and J lost 2 bases, with 7 bases between them. CDR3 length: 13 residues.

The V and J genes are TRBV11-1 and TRBJ1-3, with D uncertain. The CDR3 totals 13 residues. Germline V gene lookup returns CDR1 SGHAT and CDR2 FQDESV (reference sequence). Trimming shortened V by 5 bases and J by 1 base, and 6 bases separated the two germline ends. The CDR3 nucleotides are TGTGCCAGCAGCCTGAAATCTGGAAACACCATATATTTT. Protein product: CASSLKSGNTIYF.

This chain connects TRBV19 to TRBJ1-6, with D maybe TRBD1 (5 bases). This CDR3 region has 14 residues. Deletions cut 6 bases from V and 7 bases from J, with 13 bases between. The germline gives CDR1 LNHDA, CDR2 SQIVND (reference sequence). This CDR3 is CASSTKGRNSPLHF. As DNA, the CDR3 is TGTGCCAGTAGCACAAAGGGGAGGAATTCACCCCTCCACTTT.

This clone is a singleton in its sample. V is TRBV7-3 and J is TRBJ2-5, with a weak D call TRBD1 (6 bases). The CDR3 length is 13 residues. V shed 1 base and J shed 4 bases, with 7 bases lying between them. Germline-derived CDR1 and CDR2 are SGHTA and FQGTGA. The CDR3 sequence is CASSLRGPETQYF. Here the CDR3 DNA reads TGTGCCAGCAGCTTAAGGGGGCCAGAGACCCAGTACTTC.

The chain uses TRBV12-3 or TRBV12-4 and TRBJ1-4, with D possibly TRBD1 on 5 matching bases. This CDR3 contains 13 residues. V gave up 2 bases and J gave up 8 bases, with 9 bases separating them. CDR3 loop: CASSLSQGEKLFF. In DNA, the CDR3 is TGTGCCAGCAGTTTAAGCCAGGGAGAAAAACTGTTTTTT.

The V call is TRBV5-1, the J call TRBJ2-5, with 7 bases fitting TRBD1. Trimming removed 1 base from V and 5 bases from J; junction bases left unmatched: 5. CDR1 and CDR2 from the germline V gene are SGHRS and YFSETQ. This CDR3 contains 14 residues. CDR3 in amino acids: CASSLRGRGETQYF. Here the CDR3 DNA reads TGCGCCAGCAGCTTGAGGGGCAGGGGGGAGACCCAGTACTTC.

The chain combines TRBV6-5 with TRBJ2-7, with D possibly matching TRBD2 (6 bases). There are 13 residues in the CDR3. Per the germline V gene, CDR1 is MNHEY and CDR2 is SVGAGI. The germline V and J ends were trimmed by 5 bases and 0 bases, with 8 bases remaining between them. CDR3 residues: CASSRGDSYEQYF. The CDR3 nucleotides are TGTGCCAGCAGTCGCGGGGACTCCTACGAGCAGTACTTC.

The chain is built from TRBV27 and TRBJ2-1, with D perhaps TRBD1 or TRBD2 (6 bases each). The CDR3 is made up of 18 amino acids. The ends were cut back, 6 bases at V and 1 base at J, with 22 bases in the middle. Per germline, CDR1 MNHEY and CDR2 SMNVEV (reference sequence). CDR3 in amino acids: CASSLYGGASVSYNEQFF. The CDR3 nucleotides read TGTGCCAGCAGCCTCTACGGGGGCGCTTCAGTGTCCTACAATGAGCAGTTCTTC.

Here the CDR3 reads CATSDATGESNTEAFF. As DNA, the CDR3 is TGTGCCACCAGTGATGCCACCGGGGAATCGAACACTGAAGCTTTCTTT. V usage is TRBV24-1 and J usage is TRBJ1-1, with no clear D. V gave up 3 bases and J gave up 1 base, with 14 bases separating them. This CDR3 comprises 16 residues. Per germline, CDR1 KGHDR and CDR2 SFDVKD.

About this clone itself: Within the sample, other DNA sequences also encode this same CDR3. V is TRBV3-1 (or the pseudogene TRBV3-2) and J is TRBJ2-5; possible D gene TRBD1, 5 bases. The CDR3 contains 12 residues. V dropped 4 bases and J dropped 4 bases, with 7 bases sitting between them. Germline-derived CDR1 and CDR2 are LGHDT and YNNKEL (reference sequence). The DNA for the CDR3 is TGTGCCAGCAGCCGGGGCGGAGAGACCCAGTACTTC. Translating gives CASSRGGETQYF.

The chain has TRBV2 and TRBJ1-6; TRBD1 might be the D (6 bases). CDR3 length: 12 residues. In germline, CDR1 is SNHLY, CDR2 FYNNEI. Trimming removed 9 bases at V and 8 bases at J, with 11 bases between. CDR3 amino acids: CASGQPDSPLHF. The CDR3 region has the DNA TGTGCCAGTGGACAGCCTGATTCACCCCTCCACTTT.

The V and J genes are TRBV6-2 or TRBV6-3 and TRBJ2-5; 11 nucleotides align to TRBD2. The CDR3 extends over 15 amino acids. V was clipped by 6 bases and J by 6 bases; unmatched bases: 9. Germline V gene lookup returns CDR1 MNHEY and CDR2 SVGEGT. The CDR3 coding sequence is TGTGCCAGCAGCCGTGGGACTAGCGGTGGAAAGACCCAGTACTTC. It encodes CASSRGTSGGKTQYF.

This rearrangement joins TRBV5-5 to TRBJ2-1; D gene uncertain. V lost 1 base and J 4 bases, leaving 9 bases between the germline ends. The CDR3 runs to 14 residues. CDR1 SGHKS and CDR2 YYEKEE come from the germline V gene (reference sequence). This CDR3 reads CASSLSSKYNEQFF. For the CDR3, the DNA is TGTGCCAGCAGCTTGTCCTCTAAATACAATGAGCAGTTCTTC.

This clone has just one count. This chain links TRBV15 with TRBJ2-7; D is unresolved. The CDR3 extends over 12 amino acids. Trimming pared 2 bases from V and 3 bases from J, leaving 5 bases between. Germline CDR1 reads LNHNV; CDR2 reads YYDKDF (reference sequence). CDR3 bases: TGTGCCACCAGCAGAAACAGCTACGAGCAGTACTTC. Protein sequence: CATSRNSYEQYF.

The chain is built from TRBV5-6 and TRBJ1-5, with 9 positions matching TRBD1. Germline V lookup: CDR1 SGHDT, CDR2 YYEEEE. CDR3 size: 16 residues. V lost 4 bases to trimming and J lost 2 bases; unmatched junction nucleotides: 7. CDR3: CASSLTDRGGNQPQHF. DNA for the CDR3: TGTGCCAGCAGCCTGACGGACAGGGGCGGCAATCAGCCCCAGCATTTT.